This record looks at one T cell receptor beta chain sequence and its context. Only in-frame clones appear in the TCRdb table, and some are missing; sequencing was by immunoSEQ multiplex PCR. The table records under 300,000 clones, over 70% of them present only once. This record comes from a study of control samples from healthy donors and cancer patients. This CDR3 has 15 amino acids. Germline CDR1 and CDR2: SGHKS and YYEKEE (reference sequence). With 0 bases removed from V and 1 base from J, the gap between germline ends came to 5 bases. Material: PBMCs. The chain uses TRBV5-5 and TRBJ2-6; no clear D. This receptor was identified in a woman aged 55-69 years with lung cancer. The CDR3 nucleotides read TGTGCCAGCAGCTTGGGCGGATCTGGGGCCAACGTCCTGACTTTC. It codes for CASSLGGSGANVLTF.